This T cell receptor (beta chain) was profiled in a study of shared clonotypes between healthy human individuals. Of note for this clone: Its antigen is not known. This CDR3 is also generated by other DNA sequences in the sample.

Naive CD8 cells comprised CD45RO-negative, CCR7-positively selected cells, excluding terminally differentiated effector memory CD45RA+ cells. Clones were sequenced by immunoSEQ multiplex PCR, and TCRdb holds only the in-frame ones, with some missing. The table records some 2,100,000 clones, about 92% of them present only once. Study-wide findings and caveats: Naive CD4 clonotypes overlapped across a few donors at about 5%. Generation of non-shared clonotypes was less probable than generation of clonotypes shared by all four donors. Investigators collected only blood, and repertoires in tissues likely differ. Naive subsets usually exceeded memory subsets in estimated richness.

This CDR3 region has 16 residues. V was clipped by 5 bases and J by 1 base; unmatched bases: 8. The germline gives CDR1 MNHEY, CDR2 SMNVEV (reference sequence). The chain combines TRBV27 with TRBJ2-1; TRBD1 aligns across 7 bases. The sequenced material came from naive CD8+ T cells from PBMCs. The clonotype was recovered from a man aged 18 to 29 in good health. Some clones in this sample may be carry-over from other donors' samples. The CDR3 region has the DNA TGTGCCAGCAGTCCCTCGCAGGGGGAGTCCTACAATGAGCAGTTCTTC. It is translated as CASSPSQGESYNEQFF.